This T cell receptor (beta chain) was profiled in a study of regulatory T cells in long-lasting Graves disease. This clonotype was observed many times. Time point here: newly diagnosed GD, antithyroid drugs for less than 3 months. Isolated PBMC RNA provided the starting material for the TCR library. HTBI primers from iRepertoire and Arm-PCR of CDR3 regions yielded the TCR beta libraries. As originally analysed: Detected in the samples were some 68 TRBV and 14 TRBJ segments. TCRdb passed the multiplex PCR reads through MiXCR, listing each CDR3 protein once. The V and J calls and clone size are TCRdb's, not the authors'. This sample has over 500,000 distinct CDR3 sequences; 15% to 20% occur once, and the top ten carry around 19%. These records were also assigned to another study, of T cells in Graves' hyperthyroidism and ophthalmopathy. That work adds: The study excluded patients with uncontrolled infection, other autoimmune disease, pregnancy or lactation.

The starting material was peripheral blood mononuclear cells (PBMCs), obtained at new diagnosis, from a patient treated with antithyroid drugs. The receptor was derived from a woman in her 30s with Graves disease.

The CDR3 protein is CASTREASINYGYTF. The CDR3 region has the DNA TGTGCCAGTACACGGGAAGCCTCAATAAACTATGGCTACACCTTC. V and J are TRBV19 and TRBJ1-2; no reliable D call. V shed 7 bases and J shed 2 bases, with 17 bases lying between them. CDR1 is LNHDA, CDR2 SQIVND, per germline (reference sequence). This CDR3 is built from 15 residues.